The 12 T cell receptor beta chains in this list originate from one sample, sequenced in a study of blood T cell repertoires in COVID-19. Profiling relied on immunoSEQ multiplex PCR, and the TCRdb table lists in-frame clones only, not all of them. The table lists more than 200,000 clones, around 86% of them singletons. Sequencing was done on a sample of PBMCs or T cells enriched from blood (not recorded which). The receptors stem from a woman aged 45-65 years who had recovered from COVID-19.

This clone has only one observation. This rearrangement joins TRBV7-8 to TRBJ1-1, with 7 bases that match TRBD1. The CDR3 is 17 amino acids. V lost 2 bases and J lost 0; bases outside the gene matches: 9. Germline values: CDR1 SGHVS, CDR2 FQNEAQ. This CDR3 reads CASSLRYGTDLNTEAFF. The DNA for the CDR3 is TGTGCCAGCAGCTTAAGGTACGGGACAGATCTGAACACTGAAGCTTTCTTT.

The chain combines TRBV6-6 with TRBJ1-2; possibly TRBD1 for D (5 bases). V was shortened by 6 bases and J by 0 bases, with 20 bases between the two germline ends. Germline assignment: CDR1 MNHNY and CDR2 SVGAGI (reference sequence). The CDR3 is 17 residues long. The CDR3 here is CASSRRGTGESNYGYTF. DNA for the CDR3: TGTGCCAGCAGCCGACGCGGGACCGGCGAATCTAACTATGGCTACACCTTC.

The rearrangement uses TRBV30 and TRBJ1-4, with 8 bases lining up with TRBD1. Germline V CDR1 and CDR2: GTSNPN, SVGIG (reference sequence). The CDR3 runs to 12 residues. J was trimmed by 12 bases and V by 0 bases; bases with no gene match: 3. The chain's CDR3 is CAWSVQGVQLFF. The CDR3 DNA reads as TGTGCCTGGAGTGTACAGGGGGTACAACTGTTTTTT.

The J gene is TRBJ1-6, the V gene TRBV7-9; tentative D call: TRBD1 (5 bases). Between the trimmed V and J ends, which lost 6 bases and 8 bases, there was a span of 17 bases. The CDR3 covers 15 residues. Germline V CDR1 and CDR2: SEHNR, FQNEAQ (reference sequence). The CDR3 bases are TGTGCCAGCAGACCTGACAGTTTAGTCTATTCACCCCTCCACTTT. Amino acids: CASRPDSLVYSPLHF.

The rearrangement uses TRBV12-3 or TRBV12-4 and TRBJ2-5; 10 nucleotides match TRBD1. Trimming at V came to 5 bases and at J to 5 bases, leaving 2 bases not matched to a gene. The CDR3 length is 13 residues. CDR3: CASSDRGHETQYF. The CDR3, as DNA: TGTGCCAGCAGTGACAGGGGGCACGAGACCCAGTACTTC.

The chain is built from TRBV5-1 and TRBJ1-4; 9 positions match TRBD1. The CDR3 is 16 amino acids. The germline V gene encodes CDR1 SGHRS and CDR2 YFSETQ. V lost 4 bases to trimming and J lost 5 bases; unmatched junction nucleotides: 9. CDR3 nucleotides: TGCGCCAGCAGCACAAACCCGACAGGGGGGAATGAAAAACTGTTTTTT. Residues: CASSTNPTGGNEKLFF.

The chain couples TRBV19 to TRBJ2-7; 10 bases map to TRBD1. The ends lost 10 bases at V and 3 bases at J; junction bases unmatched: 9. Germline V gene sequence: CDR1 LNHDA, CDR2 SQIVND (reference sequence). The length of the CDR3 is 14 residues. CDR3 in amino acids: CATADRGQVYEQYF. For the CDR3, the DNA is TGTGCCACCGCAGACAGGGGGCAGGTCTACGAGCAGTACTTC. The whole variable domain, filled in from reference TRBV19 and TRBJ2-7, reads DGGITQSPKYLFRKEGQNVTLSCEQNLNHDAMYWYRQDPGQGLRLIYYSQIVNDFQKGDIAEGYSVSREKKESFPLTVTSAQKNPTAFYLCATADRGQVYEQYFGPGTRLTVT.

The genes are TRBV5-1 and TRBJ2-7; TRBD1 matches at 9 bases. V shed 4 bases, J shed 6 bases, and the junction held 8 bases outside the gene matches. Germline V gene sequence: CDR1 SGHRS, CDR2 YFSETQ. The CDR3 has 14 residues. CDR3 residues: CASSEPGQGSEQYF. CDR3 DNA: TGCGCCAGCAGCGAGCCGGGACAGGGTAGCGAGCAGTACTTC.

The rearrangement links TRBV2 to TRBJ2-1; TRBD2 matches at 10 bases. Germline V gives CDR1 SNHLY, CDR2 FYNNEI. Losses at the gene ends were 5 bases for V and 0 bases for J; bases not matched to a gene: 7. The CDR3 is 17 residues long. The CDR3 protein is CASSPTTSGTSYNEQFF. For the CDR3, the DNA is TGTGCCAGCAGTCCCACCACTAGCGGGACCTCCTACAATGAGCAGTTCTTC.

The genes are TRBV5-1 and TRBJ2-3, with D possibly TRBD2 on 6 matching bases. In germline, CDR1 is SGHRS, CDR2 YFSETQ. Trimming took off 4 bases at V and 2 bases at J, with 14 bases between the two ends. CDR3 length: 15 residues. The CDR3 coding sequence is TGCGCCAGCAGCACGACGGGACTTCTCACAGATACGCAGTATTTT. It codes for CASSTTGLLTDTQYF.

The rearrangement uses TRBV5-1 and TRBJ2-2; TRBD1 matches at 8 bases. V shed 4 bases, J shed 4 bases, and the junction held 9 bases outside the gene matches. Germline CDR1 is SGHRS and CDR2 is YFSETQ. The CDR3 extends over 16 amino acids. DNA for the CDR3: TGCGCCAGCAGCCCGACCGGACAGGGTTTCACCGGGGAGCTGTTTTTT. Translation gives CASSPTGQGFTGELFF.

Notes on this clone: Other DNA sequences of this sample code for an identical CDR3. V gene TRBV15 combines with J gene TRBJ2-7; maybe TRBD2 (6 bases). The V gene lost 0 bases and the J gene lost 3 bases, with 9 bases spanning the gap. From germline, CDR1 is LNHNV and CDR2 YYDKDF (reference sequence). The CDR3 covers 14 residues. Here the CDR3 reads CATSRDRGFYEQYF. The CDR3 nucleotides are TGTGCCACCAGCAGAGATCGGGGGTTCTACGAGCAGTACTTC.